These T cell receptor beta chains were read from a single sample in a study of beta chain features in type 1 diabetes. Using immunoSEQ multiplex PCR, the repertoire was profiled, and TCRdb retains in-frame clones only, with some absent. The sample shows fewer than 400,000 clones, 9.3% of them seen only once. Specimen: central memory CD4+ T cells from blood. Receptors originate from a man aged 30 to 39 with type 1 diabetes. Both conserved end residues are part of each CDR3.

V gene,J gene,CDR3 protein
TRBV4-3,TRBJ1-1,CASSQQGPNTEAFF
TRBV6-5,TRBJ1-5,CASSTSTTGYQPQHF
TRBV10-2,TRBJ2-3,CASSDPSTDTQYF
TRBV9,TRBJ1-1,CASSTQGDTEAFF
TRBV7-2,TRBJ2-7,CASSLGDRGGYRDEQYF
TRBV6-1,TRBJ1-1,CASSDPQGTTEAFF
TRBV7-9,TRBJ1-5,CASSPGGGNQPQHF
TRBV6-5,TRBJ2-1,CASSVGQGSYNEQFF
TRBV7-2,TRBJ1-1,CASSPWDRGNTEAFF
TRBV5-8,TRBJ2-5,CASSLGTSGGTSQETQYF
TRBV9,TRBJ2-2,CASSDSAGNTGELFF
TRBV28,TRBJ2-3,CASSVPGQTDTQYF
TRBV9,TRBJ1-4,CASSVSGRGEKLFF